What follows is one T cell receptor beta chain and its context. Its target antigen remains unknown. The input lacks base qualities; no much larger clone sits a single base away. This specimen comes from a study of control samples from healthy donors and cancer patients (dated by TCRdb to the early 2020s). Library method: the immunoSEQ multiplex PCR assay. The clones in this table, taken by TCRdb from immuneACCESS, are in-frame only. Not every clone is retained; where verified, under half of the shortfall comes from an unresolved V gene, and the cause of the rest is unknown. The sample profile shows just over 150,000 clones; 93% of them were found once. The biggest ten clones account for around 2.4% of the sample. The clonotype originates from a man aged 50 to 60 in good health. The sequenced material came from blood.

The CDR3 reads as follows: CASSFGGVIYEQYF. The nucleotide sequence is TGTGCCAGCAGTTTTGGAGGAGTGATCTACGAGCAGTACTTC. The rearranged segments are TRBV28 and TRBJ2-7, with a weak D call of TRBD2 (5 bases match). The junction carries 12 bases between V and J, which are trimmed by 3 bases and 3 bases respectively. The CDR3 runs 14 residues from the cysteine to the phenylalanine. The sequence is cut down to CDR3 DNA, 42 bases in frame from base 1. CDR1 and CDR2 are drawn from the germline V gene: MDHEN, SYDVKM.